This T cell receptor beta chain appears in the sequencing data of a study of OX40 agonist ivuxolimab in advanced cancers. Findings and limits, study-wide: Both blood CD4+ and CD8+ T cells showed clonal growth by week 6 at 0.1 to 3.0 mg/kg. There were also nonresponders showing low normalized T-cell clonal expansion. The study found that CD8+ T cells averaged more expanded clones than CD4+.

To note about this clone: What it binds is unknown.

Using immunoSEQ multiplex PCR, the repertoire was profiled, and TCRdb retains in-frame clones only, with some absent. The sample consists of some 44,000 clones, approximately 86% of them appearing once. CDR3 size: 13 residues. Between the trimmed V and J ends, which lost 0 bases and 4 bases, there was a span of 5 bases. CDR1 is SGHKS, CDR2 YYEKEE, per germline (reference sequence). This rearrangement joins TRBV5-5 to TRBJ1-5; no clear D. The source was CD4+ or CD8+ T cells sorted from blood, collected in a trial of the OX40 agonist ivuxolimab. The TCR sequence derives from an adult with an advanced solid tumor such as melanoma, head and neck, liver or kidney cancer. The CDR3 region has the DNA TGTGCCAGCAGCTTGGAAGTAAATCAGCCCCAGCATTTT. This codes for CASSLEVNQPQHF. Variable domain in full (rest from reference TRBV5-5 and TRBJ1-5): DAGVTQSPTHLIKTRGQQVTLRCSPISGHKSVSWYQQVLGQGPQFIFQYYEKEERGRGNFPDRFSARQFPNYSSELNVNALLLGDSALYLCASSLEVNQPQHFGDGTRLSIL.